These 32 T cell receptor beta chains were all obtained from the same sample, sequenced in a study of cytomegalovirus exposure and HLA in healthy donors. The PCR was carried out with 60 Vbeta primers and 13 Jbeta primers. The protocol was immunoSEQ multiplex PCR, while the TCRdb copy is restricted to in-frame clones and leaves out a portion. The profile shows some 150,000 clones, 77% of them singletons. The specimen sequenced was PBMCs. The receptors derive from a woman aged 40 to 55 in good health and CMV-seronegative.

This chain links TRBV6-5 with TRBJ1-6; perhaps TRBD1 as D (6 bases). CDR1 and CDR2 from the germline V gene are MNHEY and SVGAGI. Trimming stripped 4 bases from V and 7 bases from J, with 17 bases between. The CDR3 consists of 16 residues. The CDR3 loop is CASSFGLYRANSPLHF. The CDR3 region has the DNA TGTGCCAGCAGTTTTGGGCTCTACAGGGCGAATTCACCCCTCCACTTT.

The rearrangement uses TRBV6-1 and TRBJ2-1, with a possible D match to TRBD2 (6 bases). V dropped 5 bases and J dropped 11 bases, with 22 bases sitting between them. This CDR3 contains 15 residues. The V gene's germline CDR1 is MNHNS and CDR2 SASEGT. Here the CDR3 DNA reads TGTGCCAGCAGTTCTCCGGGGACTGGGGGTAGACAGCAGTTCTTC. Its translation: CASSSPGTGGRQQFF.

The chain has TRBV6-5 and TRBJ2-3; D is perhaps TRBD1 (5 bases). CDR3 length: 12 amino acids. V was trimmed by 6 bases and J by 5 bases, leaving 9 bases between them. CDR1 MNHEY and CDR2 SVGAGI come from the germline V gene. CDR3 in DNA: TGTGCCAGCAGCCATAGGGGAGATACGCAGTATTTT. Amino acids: CASSHRGDTQYF.

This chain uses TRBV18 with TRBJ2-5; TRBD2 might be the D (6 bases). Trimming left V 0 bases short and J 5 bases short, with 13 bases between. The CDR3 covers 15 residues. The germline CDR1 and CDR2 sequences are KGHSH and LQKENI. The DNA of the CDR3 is TGTGCCAGCTCACCACCGGGCGGGGATGTGGAGACCCAGTACTTC. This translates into CASSPPGGDVETQYF.

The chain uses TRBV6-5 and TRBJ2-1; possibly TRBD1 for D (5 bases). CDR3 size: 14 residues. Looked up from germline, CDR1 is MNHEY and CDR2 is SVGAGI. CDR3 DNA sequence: TGTTTAGTAAGGGGTCAGGGTAAAACGATTGAGCAGTTCTTC. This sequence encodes CLVRGQGKTIEQFF.

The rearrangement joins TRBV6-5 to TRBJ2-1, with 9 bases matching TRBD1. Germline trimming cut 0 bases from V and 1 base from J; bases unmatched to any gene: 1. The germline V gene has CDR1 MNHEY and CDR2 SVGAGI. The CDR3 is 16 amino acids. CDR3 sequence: CASSYSGTGSYNEQFF. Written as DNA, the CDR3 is TGTGCCAGCAGTTACTCAGGGACAGGGTCCTACAATGAGCAGTTCTTC.

The CDR3 DNA reads TGTGCCAGCGCACAGGGGGCGGGAAACACCATATATTTT. Translating it yields CASAQGAGNTIYF. This chain links TRBV6-5 with TRBJ1-3, with 9 bases fitting TRBD1. This CDR3 region has 13 residues. With V trimmed by 8 bases and J by 4 bases, 3 bases remained unmatched. CDR1 MNHEY and CDR2 SVGAGI come from the germline V gene.

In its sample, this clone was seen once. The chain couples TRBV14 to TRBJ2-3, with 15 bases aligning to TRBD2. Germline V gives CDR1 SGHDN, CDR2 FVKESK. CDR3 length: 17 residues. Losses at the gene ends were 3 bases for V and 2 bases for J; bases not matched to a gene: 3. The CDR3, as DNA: TGTGCCAGCAGCCAGGGACTAGCGGGGGGAAACACAGATACGCAGTATTTT. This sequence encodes CASSQGLAGGNTDTQYF.

The CDR3 DNA reads as TGTGCCAGCAAGAAAGAGGGACAGAGCTATGGCTACACCTTC. It specifies CASKKEGQSYGYTF. The rearrangement joins TRBV7-9 to TRBJ1-2, with TRBD1 matching over 7 bases. The CDR3 is 14 residues long. The germline V gene has CDR1 SEHNR and CDR2 FQNEAQ (reference sequence). With V trimmed by 7 bases and J by 4 bases, 9 bases remained unmatched. The full variable domain, in which reference TRBV7-9 and TRBJ1-2 provide the parts outside the CDR3, is DTGVSQNPRHKITKRGQNVTFRCDPISEHNRLYWYRQTLGQGPEFLTYFQNEAQLEKSRLLSDRFSAERPKGSFSTLEIQRTEQGDSAMYLCASKKEGQSYGYTFGSGTRLTVV.

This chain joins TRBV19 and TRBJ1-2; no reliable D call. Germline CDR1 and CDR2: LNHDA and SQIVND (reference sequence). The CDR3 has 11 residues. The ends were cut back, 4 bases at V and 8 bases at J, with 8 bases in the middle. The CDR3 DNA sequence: TGTGCCAGTAGTAACCCGAGGGGCTACACCTTC. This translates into CASSNPRGYTF.

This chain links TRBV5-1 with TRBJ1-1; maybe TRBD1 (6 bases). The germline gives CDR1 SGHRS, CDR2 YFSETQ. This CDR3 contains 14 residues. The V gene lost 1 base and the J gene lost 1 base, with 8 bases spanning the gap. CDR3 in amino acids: CASSLKTGNTEAFF. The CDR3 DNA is TGCGCCAGCAGCTTGAAGACAGGGAACACTGAAGCTTTCTTT.

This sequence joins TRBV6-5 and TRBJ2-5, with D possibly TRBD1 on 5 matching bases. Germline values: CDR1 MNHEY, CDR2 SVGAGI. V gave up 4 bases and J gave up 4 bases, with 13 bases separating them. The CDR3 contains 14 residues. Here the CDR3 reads CASSSTGQGETQYF. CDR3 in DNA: TGTGCCAGCAGTTCAACCGGGCAGGGAGAGACCCAGTACTTC.

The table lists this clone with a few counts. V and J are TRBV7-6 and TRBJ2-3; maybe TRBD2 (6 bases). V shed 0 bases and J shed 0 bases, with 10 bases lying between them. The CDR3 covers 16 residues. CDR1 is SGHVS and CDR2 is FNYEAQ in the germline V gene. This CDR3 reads CASSLAAGTSTDTQYF. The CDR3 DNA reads TGTGCCAGCAGCTTAGCGGCCGGGACTAGCACAGATACGCAGTATTTT.

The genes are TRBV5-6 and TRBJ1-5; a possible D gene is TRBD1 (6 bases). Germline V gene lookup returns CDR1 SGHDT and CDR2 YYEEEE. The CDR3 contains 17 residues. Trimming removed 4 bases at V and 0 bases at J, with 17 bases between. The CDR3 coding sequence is TGTGCCAGCAGCCTCCTAGGGGGGGCAGGTAGCAATCAGCCCCAGCATTTT. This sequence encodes CASSLLGGAGSNQPQHF.

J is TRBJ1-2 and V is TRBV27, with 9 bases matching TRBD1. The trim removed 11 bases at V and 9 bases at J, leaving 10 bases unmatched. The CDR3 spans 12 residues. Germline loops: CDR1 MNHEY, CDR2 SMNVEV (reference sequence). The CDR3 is CAVLSQGASYTF. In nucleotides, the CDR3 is TGTGCCGTACTATCACAGGGGGCTAGCTACACCTTC.

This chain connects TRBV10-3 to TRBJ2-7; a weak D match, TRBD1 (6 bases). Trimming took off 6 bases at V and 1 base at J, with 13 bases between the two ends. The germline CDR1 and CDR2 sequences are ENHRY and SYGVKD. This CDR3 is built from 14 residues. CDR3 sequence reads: CAISGTGTSYEQYF. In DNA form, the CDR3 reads TGTGCCATCAGCGGTACAGGGACGTCCTACGAGCAGTACTTC.

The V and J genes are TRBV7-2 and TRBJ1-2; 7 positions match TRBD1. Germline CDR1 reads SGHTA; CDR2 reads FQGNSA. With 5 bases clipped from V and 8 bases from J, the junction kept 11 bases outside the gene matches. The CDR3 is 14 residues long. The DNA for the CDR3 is TGTGCCAGCAGCCCCTCCCCGGACAGGCCCGGCTACACCTTC. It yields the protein CASSPSPDRPGYTF.

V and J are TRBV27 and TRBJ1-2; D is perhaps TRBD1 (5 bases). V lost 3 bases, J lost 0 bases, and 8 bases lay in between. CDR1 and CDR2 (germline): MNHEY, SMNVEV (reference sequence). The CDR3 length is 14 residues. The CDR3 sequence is CASSLQGANYGYTF. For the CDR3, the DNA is TGTGCCAGCAGTTTGCAGGGCGCTAACTATGGCTACACCTTC.

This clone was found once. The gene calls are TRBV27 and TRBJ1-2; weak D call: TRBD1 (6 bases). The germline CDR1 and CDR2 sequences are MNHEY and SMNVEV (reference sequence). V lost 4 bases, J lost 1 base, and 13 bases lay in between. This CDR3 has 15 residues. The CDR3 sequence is CASSSTSQGNYGYTF. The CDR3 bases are TGTGCCAGCAGTTCGACGTCACAGGGTAACTATGGCTACACCTTC.

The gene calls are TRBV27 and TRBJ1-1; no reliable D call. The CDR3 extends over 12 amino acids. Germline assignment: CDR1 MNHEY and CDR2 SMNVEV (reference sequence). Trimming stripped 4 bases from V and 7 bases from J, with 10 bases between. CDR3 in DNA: TGTGCCAGCAGTTCGAGGGAGTGTGAAGCTTTCTTT. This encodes CASSSRECEAFF.

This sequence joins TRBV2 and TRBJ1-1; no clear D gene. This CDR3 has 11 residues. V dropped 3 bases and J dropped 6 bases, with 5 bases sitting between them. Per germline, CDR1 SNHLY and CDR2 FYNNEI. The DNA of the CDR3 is TGTGCCAGCAGTGAGGTAGCTGAAGCTTTCTTT. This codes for CASSEVAEAFF.

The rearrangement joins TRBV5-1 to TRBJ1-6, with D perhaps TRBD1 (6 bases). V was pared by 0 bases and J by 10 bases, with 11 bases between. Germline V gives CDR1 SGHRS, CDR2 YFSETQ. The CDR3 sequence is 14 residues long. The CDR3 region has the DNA TGCGCCAGCAGCTTGGGGGACATGAGCTCACCCCTCCACTTT. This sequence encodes CASSLGDMSSPLHF. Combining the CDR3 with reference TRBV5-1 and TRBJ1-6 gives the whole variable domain KAGVTQTPRYLIKTRGQQVTLSCSPISGHRSVSWYQQTPGQGLQFLFEYFSETQRNKGNFPGRFSGRQFSNSRSEMNVSTLELGDSALYLCASSLGDMSSPLHFGNGTRLTVT.

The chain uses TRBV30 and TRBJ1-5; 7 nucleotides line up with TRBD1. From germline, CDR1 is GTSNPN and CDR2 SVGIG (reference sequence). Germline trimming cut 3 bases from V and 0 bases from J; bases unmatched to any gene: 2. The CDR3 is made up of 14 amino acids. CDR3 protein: CAWSRQGSNQPQHF. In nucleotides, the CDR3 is TGTGCCTGGAGCCGACAGGGTAGCAATCAGCCCCAGCATTTT. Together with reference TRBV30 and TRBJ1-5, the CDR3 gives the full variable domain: SQTIHQWPATLVQPVGSPLSLECTVEGTSNPNLYWYRQAAGRGLQLLFYSVGIGQISSEVPQNLSASRPQDRQFILSSKKLLLSDSGFYLCAWSRQGSNQPQHFGDGTRLSIL.

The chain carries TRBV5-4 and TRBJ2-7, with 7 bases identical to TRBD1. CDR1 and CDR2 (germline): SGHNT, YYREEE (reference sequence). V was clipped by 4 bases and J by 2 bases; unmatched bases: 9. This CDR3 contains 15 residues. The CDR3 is CASSVRDRAPYEQYF. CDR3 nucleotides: TGTGCCAGCAGCGTCCGCGACAGGGCCCCCTACGAGCAGTACTTC. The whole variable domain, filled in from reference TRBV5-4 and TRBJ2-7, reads ETGVTQSPTHLIKTRGQQVTLRCSSQSGHNTVSWYQQALGQGPQFIFQYYREEENGRGNFPPRFSGLQFPNYSSELNVNALELDDSALYLCASSVRDRAPYEQYFGPGTRLTVT.

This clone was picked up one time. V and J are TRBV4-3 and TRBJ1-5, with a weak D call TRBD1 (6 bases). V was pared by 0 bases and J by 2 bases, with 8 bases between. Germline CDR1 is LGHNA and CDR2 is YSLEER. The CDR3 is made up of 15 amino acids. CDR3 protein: CASSQEDRRNQPQHF. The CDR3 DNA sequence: TGCGCCAGCAGCCAAGAGGACAGACGCAATCAGCCCCAGCATTTT.

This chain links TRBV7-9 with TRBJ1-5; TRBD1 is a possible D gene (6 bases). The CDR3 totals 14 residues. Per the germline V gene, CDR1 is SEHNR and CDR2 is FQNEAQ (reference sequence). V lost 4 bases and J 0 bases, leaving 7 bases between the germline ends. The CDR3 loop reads CASSSDSSNQPQHF. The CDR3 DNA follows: TGTGCCAGCAGCTCGGACAGTAGCAATCAGCCCCAGCATTTT.

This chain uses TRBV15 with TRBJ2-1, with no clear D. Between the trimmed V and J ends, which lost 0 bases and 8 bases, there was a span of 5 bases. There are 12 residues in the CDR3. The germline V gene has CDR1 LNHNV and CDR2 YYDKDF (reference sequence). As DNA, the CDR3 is TGTGCCACCAGCAGAGAGGAGTATGAGCAGTTCTTC. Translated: CATSREEYEQFF.

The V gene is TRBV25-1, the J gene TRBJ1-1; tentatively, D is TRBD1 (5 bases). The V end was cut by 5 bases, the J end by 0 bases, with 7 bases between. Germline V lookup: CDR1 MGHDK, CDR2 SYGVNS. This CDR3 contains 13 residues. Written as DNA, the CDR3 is TGTGCCAGCAGTAGACAGATGAACACTGAAGCTTTCTTT. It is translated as CASSRQMNTEAFF.

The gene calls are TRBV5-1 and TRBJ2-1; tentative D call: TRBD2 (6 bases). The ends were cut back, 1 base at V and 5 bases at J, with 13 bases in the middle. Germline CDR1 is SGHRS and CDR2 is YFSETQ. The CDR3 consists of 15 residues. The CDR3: CASSLLASADNEQFF. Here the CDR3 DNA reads TGCGCCAGCAGCTTGTTGGCTAGCGCAGACAATGAGCAGTTCTTC.

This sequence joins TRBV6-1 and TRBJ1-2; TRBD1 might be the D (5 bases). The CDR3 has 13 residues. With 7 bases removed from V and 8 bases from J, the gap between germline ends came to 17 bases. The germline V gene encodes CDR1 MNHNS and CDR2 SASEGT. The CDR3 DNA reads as TGTGCCAGCACCTCGTGGGGGGGAGAGGGCTACACCTTC. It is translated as CASTSWGGEGYTF.

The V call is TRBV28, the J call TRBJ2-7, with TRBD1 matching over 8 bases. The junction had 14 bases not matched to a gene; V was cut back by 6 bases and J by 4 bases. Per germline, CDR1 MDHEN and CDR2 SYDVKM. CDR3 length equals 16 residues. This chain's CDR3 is CASRHQFGTGAYEQYF. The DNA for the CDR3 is TGTGCCAGCAGACATCAATTCGGGACAGGTGCTTACGAGCAGTACTTC.

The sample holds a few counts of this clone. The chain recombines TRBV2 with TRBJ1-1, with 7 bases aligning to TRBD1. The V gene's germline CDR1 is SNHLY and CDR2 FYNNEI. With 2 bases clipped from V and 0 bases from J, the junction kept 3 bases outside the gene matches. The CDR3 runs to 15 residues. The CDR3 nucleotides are TGTGCCAGCAGTGAATCTGGGACAGTGAACACTGAAGCTTTCTTT. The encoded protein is CASSESGTVNTEAFF.